A single sample gave rise to the 16 T cell receptor beta chains below, sequenced in a study of blood T cell repertoires in COVID-19. Sequenced by immunoSEQ multiplex PCR; TCRdb stores in-frame clones only, minus some. Found here are approximately 90,000 clones, about 80% of them singletons; the top ten hold over 40%. The sequenced material came from peripheral blood. These receptors came from a human donor in a cohort sampled during active COVID-19.

In its sample, this clone was seen once. V gene TRBV28 combines with J gene TRBJ2-2; 7 nucleotides match TRBD2. The CDR3 sequence is 17 residues long. Germline V gene data show CDR1 as MDHEN and CDR2 as SYDVKM. The V and J ends lost 2 bases and 7 bases, in that order; junction bases with no gene match: 13. The CDR3 region has the DNA TGTGCCAGCAGTTTAAGTTCCAATGCGGGAGCCGGCGGGGAGCTGTTTTTT. Amino acids: CASSLSSNAGAGGELFF.

This rearrangement joins TRBV11-2 to TRBJ2-2, with D possibly TRBD2 on 6 matching bases. Per germline, CDR1 SGHAT and CDR2 FQNNGV. CDR3 length: 18 amino acids. V lost 3 bases to trimming and J lost 0 bases, with 17 bases between them. This CDR3 is CASSFLSTGTANTGELFF. CDR3 sequence (DNA): TGTGCCAGCAGCTTCCTTTCTACCGGGACTGCGAACACCGGGGAGCTGTTTTTT.

CDR3 nucleotides: TGCGCCAGCAGCTCAGGGGGCAGAGGCTATGGCTACACCTTC. Its protein is CASSSGGRGYGYTF. The chain recombines TRBV5-1 with TRBJ1-2; 8 bases agree with TRBD1. Per germline, CDR1 SGHRS and CDR2 YFSETQ. The ends lost 3 bases at V and 4 bases at J; junction bases unmatched: 5. This CDR3 has 14 residues.

This sequence joins TRBV28 and TRBJ1-4; D unclear. V was shortened by 3 bases and J by 14 bases, with 10 bases between the two germline ends. Germline V gives CDR1 MDHEN, CDR2 SYDVKM. The CDR3 sequence is 11 residues long. CDR3 nucleotide sequence: TGTGCCAGCAGTTTTGGTTTCAGGCTGTTTTTT. It encodes CASSFGFRLFF.

V and J are TRBV5-1 and TRBJ2-3, with 14 bases that match TRBD2. The CDR3 extends over 17 amino acids. The germline V gene has CDR1 SGHRS and CDR2 YFSETQ. Germline trimming cut 3 bases from V and 2 bases from J; bases unmatched to any gene: 5. The CDR3: CASSSGLAGGNTDTQYF. DNA for the CDR3: TGCGCCAGCAGCTCCGGACTAGCGGGAGGTAACACAGATACGCAGTATTTT.

This chain uses TRBV7-2 with TRBJ2-7; 9 bases are shared with TRBD2. Unmatched junction bases numbered 11, after V lost 1 base and J lost 1 base. The CDR3 loop spans 18 amino acids. Germline CDR1 is SGHTA and CDR2 is FQGNSA. Here the CDR3 reads CASSLERPSGIFSYEQYF. The CDR3 nucleotides are TGTGCCAGCAGCTTAGAGAGGCCTAGCGGGATATTTTCCTACGAGCAGTACTTC.

The V gene is TRBV9, the J gene TRBJ2-5; D is perhaps TRBD2 (6 bases). With 7 bases removed from V and 5 bases from J, the gap between germline ends came to 15 bases. The CDR3 consists of 13 residues. Germline CDR1 SGDLS, CDR2 YYNGEE. The CDR3 reads CASGRTGAETQYF. The CDR3 DNA is TGTGCCAGCGGTAGGACGGGAGCGGAGACCCAGTACTTC.

This rearrangement joins TRBV6-2 or TRBV6-3 to TRBJ1-5; D possibly corresponds to TRBD1 (6 bases). Germline V CDR1 and CDR2: MNHEY, SVGEGT. V was shortened by 5 bases and J by 3 bases, with 11 bases between the two germline ends. This CDR3 is 14 amino acids long. CDR3 nucleotides: TGTGCCAGCAGTCAGACAGGAACCAATCAGCCCCAGCATTTT. Translating it yields CASSQTGTNQPQHF.

The CDR3: CASSLVPATSGTQETQYF. Written as DNA, the CDR3 is TGTGCCAGCAGCCTAGTCCCCGCCACTAGCGGGACCCAAGAGACCCAGTACTTC. The genes are TRBV7-2 and TRBJ2-5; 10 nucleotides match TRBD2. The CDR3 is 18 amino acids. Germline CDR1 reads SGHTA; CDR2 reads FQGNSA. The V and J ends lost 5 bases and 1 base, in that order; junction bases with no gene match: 13.

The chain combines TRBV2 with TRBJ2-7; 9 positions match TRBD2. Germline V gene sequence: CDR1 SNHLY, CDR2 FYNNEI. V lost 7 bases, J lost 2 bases, and 9 bases stayed unmatched. The CDR3 extends over 15 amino acids. CDR3 sequence: CASTRGLAGTYEQYF. For the CDR3, the DNA is TGTGCCAGCACTAGGGGGCTAGCGGGAACCTACGAGCAGTACTTC.

The chain recombines TRBV27 with TRBJ2-1, with D possibly being TRBD2 (6 bases). CDR3 length equals 14 residues. Germline values: CDR1 MNHEY, CDR2 SMNVEV (reference sequence). With 4 bases removed from V and 4 bases from J, the gap between germline ends came to 11 bases. The CDR3, as DNA: TGTGCCAGCAGTTCAACGGGAGATTACAATGAGCAGTTCTTC. Protein product: CASSSTGDYNEQFF.

This clone turned up a few times. The chain couples TRBV7-9 to TRBJ2-2; perhaps TRBD1 as D (6 bases). Trimming removed 0 bases from V and 7 bases from J, with 12 bases in between. Germline V CDR1 and CDR2: SEHNR, FQNEAQ (reference sequence). The CDR3 has 15 residues. The CDR3 DNA is TGTGCCAGCAGCTTAGCGGGGGCCAGGGACGGGGAGCTGTTTTTT. Translating it yields CASSLAGARDGELFF.

The chain recombines TRBV7-2 with TRBJ2-7; 10 positions agree with TRBD1. V lost 3 bases, J lost 5 bases, and 7 bases stayed unmatched. CDR1 and CDR2 from the germline V gene are SGHTA and FQGNSA. The CDR3 sequence is 15 residues long. The CDR3 reads CASSFRQGARDEQYF. CDR3 nucleotides: TGTGCCAGCAGCTTTAGACAGGGGGCTAGAGACGAGCAGTACTTC.

The chain employs TRBV7-3 and TRBJ2-5, with TRBD2 identical over 8 bases. V gave up 4 bases and J gave up 5 bases; unmatched junction bases: 9. The CDR3 length is 15 residues. In germline, CDR1 is SGHTA, CDR2 FQGTGA. The CDR3 DNA reads as TGTGCCAGCAGCTCTAGCGGGTGGGCGGGGGAGACCCAGTACTTC. Protein product: CASSSSGWAGETQYF.

This clone has a handful of counts. This chain links TRBV6-6 with TRBJ1-5; 10 bases are shared with TRBD1. In germline, CDR1 is MNHNY, CDR2 SVGAGI (reference sequence). Losses at the gene ends were 6 bases for V and 2 bases for J; bases not matched to a gene: 4. This CDR3 is built from 15 residues. The CDR3: CASSWTGGGNQPQHF. In DNA, the CDR3 is TGTGCCAGCAGCTGGACAGGGGGTGGCAATCAGCCCCAGCATTTT.

This chain joins TRBV10-3 and TRBJ2-6, with D perhaps matching TRBD2 (6 bases). V dropped 7 bases and J dropped 0 bases, with 16 bases sitting between them. CDR3 length: 17 amino acids. CDR1 is ENHRY and CDR2 is SYGVKD in the germline V gene. This chain's CDR3 is CAINSGAKPSGANVLTF. Here the CDR3 DNA reads TGTGCCATCAATTCGGGAGCAAAACCCTCTGGGGCCAACGTCCTGACTTTC.